This T cell receptor (beta chain) came from a study of blood T cell repertoires in COVID-19. Germline V gives CDR1 MNHEY, CDR2 SVGEGT. V lost 5 bases to trimming and J lost 8 bases; unmatched junction nucleotides: 4. The CDR3 contains 12 residues. Clones were read by immunoSEQ multiplex PCR, and TCRdb kept only the in-frame ones, dropping some. The data hold some 68,000 clones, with about nine tenths observed a single time. The sequence derives from a man aged 45 to 65 with COVID-19, enrolled during active disease. The sequenced sample consisted of peripheral blood. The chain joins TRBV6-2 or TRBV6-3 to TRBJ1-2, with TRBD1 matching 8 bases. Here the CDR3 reads CASSDRGVGYTF. As DNA, the CDR3 is TGTGCCAGCAGTGACAGGGGAGTCGGCTACACCTTC.